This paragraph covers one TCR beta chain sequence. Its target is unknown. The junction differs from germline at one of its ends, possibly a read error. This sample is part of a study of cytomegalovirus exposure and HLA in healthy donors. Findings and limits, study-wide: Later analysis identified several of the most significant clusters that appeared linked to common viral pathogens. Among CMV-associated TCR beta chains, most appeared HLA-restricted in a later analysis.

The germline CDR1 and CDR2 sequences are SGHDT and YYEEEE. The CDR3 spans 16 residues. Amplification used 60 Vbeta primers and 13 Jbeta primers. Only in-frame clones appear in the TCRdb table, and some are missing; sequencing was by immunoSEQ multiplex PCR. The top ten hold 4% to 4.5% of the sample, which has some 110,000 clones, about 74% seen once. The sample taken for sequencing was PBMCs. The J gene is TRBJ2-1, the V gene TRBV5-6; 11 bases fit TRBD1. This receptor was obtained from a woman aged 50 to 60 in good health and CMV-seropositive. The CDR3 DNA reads TGTGCCAGCAGCTCGTCCCGGACAGGGGGCTACCATGAGCAGTTCTTC. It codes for CASSSSRTGGYHEQFF.